This TCR beta chain was documented in a study of T cell repertoires in cytomegalovirus infection. Whole-study context: Public TCR beta signatures provided an indication of both CMV infection and a matching HLA type.

In this sample, this clonotype turned up a few times. Its antigen remains unidentified. Germline V gives CDR1 LNHDA, CDR2 SQIVND (reference sequence). After removal of 3 bases from V and 5 bases from J, the junction contained 7 bases not matched to a gene. This CDR3 is built from 15 residues. Study conclusions and caveats: Ex vivo, HLA-C-restricted CMV-specific TCR beta clonotypes prevailed over the rest of the response. Summed public TCR beta family frequency identified CMV carriers bearing the relevant HLA.

TCRdb passed the reads through MiXCR, listing each CDR3 protein once. Counted here are 170,000 or so distinct CDR3 sequences, roughly 14% occurring once; the ten biggest clones make up 25% to 30%. The source of this sequence is a human donor in good health (CMV status not recorded). Some clones in this sample may be carry-over from other donors' samples. The sample was PBMCs. This sequence joins TRBV19 and TRBJ2-7, with 10 bases that match TRBD2. In nucleotides, the CDR3 is TGTGCCAGTAGTATTTACGCTAGCGGGAGTAACGAGCAGTACTTC. The encoded protein is CASSIYASGSNEQYF.